Listed below are T cell receptor beta chains from one sample, sequenced in a study of STAT5B mutations in CD4+ large granular lymphocyte leukemia. Measured with immunoSEQ multiplex PCR; TCRdb has only the in-frame clones, and not every one. The data hold tens of thousands of clones, with 81% observed a single time. The specimen was CD4+ T cells from blood buffy coats. These receptors came from a human donor in good health. Both conserved end residues are part of each CDR3. D genes are given only for firm matches. A row's size may be missing; if present it is once, few, many or a size class.

once,TRBV9,TRBJ2-3,NA,CASSVDGAADTQYF,TGTGCCAGCAGCGTAGATGGTGCGGCAGATACGCAGTATTTT
NA,TRBV29-1,TRBJ1-6,TRBD1,CSVKGQGDSPLHF,TGCAGCGTTAAGGGACAGGGGGATTCACCCCTCCACTTT
NA,TRBV18,TRBJ2-3,NA,CASSYGGRPHTDTQYF,TGTGCCAGCTCGTACGGGGGACGGCCTCACACAGATACGCAGTATTTT
NA,TRBV5-1,TRBJ2-5,TRBD1,CASSLGQGKETQYF,TGCGCCAGCAGCTTGGGACAGGGAAAAGAGACCCAGTACTTC
NA,TRBV27,TRBJ2-3,NA,CASSLFGTVTDTQYF,TGTGCCAGCAGTTTATTCGGTACTGTCACAGATACGCAGTATTTT
NA,TRBV7-2,TRBJ2-1,TRBD2,CASSLGIGGGSYNEQFF,TGTGCCAGCAGCTTAGGAATAGGCGGGGGCTCCTACAATGAGCAGTTCTTC
NA,TRBV10-3,TRBJ2-3,TRBD1,CATLLPGTATDTQYF,TGTGCCACCCTACTTCCCGGGACAGCCACAGATACGCAGTATTTT
NA,TRBV10-3,TRBJ2-5,NA,CAAQGTNQETQYF,TGTGCCGCACAGGGTACTAACCAAGAGACCCAGTACTTC
NA,TRBV7-9,TRBJ2-3,NA,CASSLPPAGTDTQYF,TGTGCCAGCAGCTTACCCCCGGCCGGCACAGATACGCAGTATTTT
NA,TRBV10-3,TRBJ2-1,TRBD2,CATHSFETSGRGEQFF,TGTGCCACCCACAGTTTCGAGACTAGCGGGAGGGGCGAGCAGTTCTTC
few,TRBV7-7,TRBJ1-3,NA,CASSLVSSGNTIYF,TGTGCTAGCAGCTTAGTCAGCTCTGGAAACACCATATATTTT
NA,TRBV18,TRBJ2-7,TRBD2,CASSPLAGGPHEQYF,TGTGCCAGCTCACCGCTAGCGGGAGGGCCCCACGAGCAGTACTTC
NA,TRBV7-6,TRBJ2-2,TRBD1,CASSPDRGLTGELFF,TGTGCCAGCAGTCCGGACAGGGGGCTGACCGGGGAGCTGTTTTTT
NA,TRBV2,TRBJ1-4,NA,CASRYNRDPNEKLFF,TGTGCCAGCCGGTATAACAGGGACCCTAATGAAAAACTGTTTTTT
NA,TRBV7-2,TRBJ2-2,NA,CASTIIRGGELFF,TGTGCCAGCACCATAATCCGAGGCGGGGAGCTGTTTTTT
NA,TRBV5-1,TRBJ2-7,TRBD1,CASSWDSGDYEQYF,TGCGCCAGCAGCTGGGACAGTGGGGACTACGAGCAGTACTTC
NA,TRBV9,TRBJ2-1,TRBD2,CASSPTSGGYNEQFF,TGTGCCAGCAGCCCGACTAGCGGGGGCTACAATGAGCAGTTCTTC
NA,TRBV7-8,TRBJ2-5,NA,CASSSLQGTGETQYF,TGTGCCAGCAGCTCCCTACAGGGAACGGGGGAGACCCAGTACTTC
once,TRBV6-1,TRBJ2-7,NA,CASSGTRYEQYF,TGTGCCAGCAGTGGTACAAGATACGAGCAGTACTTC
NA,TRBV10-3,TRBJ1-1,TRBD1,CAISADRGRTEAFF,TGTGCCATCAGTGCGGACAGGGGGCGGACTGAAGCTTTCTTT
NA,TRBV7-9,TRBJ1-4,TRBD1,CASTADRGGEKLFF,TGTGCCAGCACCGCGGACAGGGGAGGTGAAAAACTGTTTTTT
NA,TRBV19,TRBJ2-2,NA,CASKSTGGTANTGELFF,TGTGCCAGTAAATCGACCGGGGGGACAGCGAACACCGGGGAGCTGTTTTTT